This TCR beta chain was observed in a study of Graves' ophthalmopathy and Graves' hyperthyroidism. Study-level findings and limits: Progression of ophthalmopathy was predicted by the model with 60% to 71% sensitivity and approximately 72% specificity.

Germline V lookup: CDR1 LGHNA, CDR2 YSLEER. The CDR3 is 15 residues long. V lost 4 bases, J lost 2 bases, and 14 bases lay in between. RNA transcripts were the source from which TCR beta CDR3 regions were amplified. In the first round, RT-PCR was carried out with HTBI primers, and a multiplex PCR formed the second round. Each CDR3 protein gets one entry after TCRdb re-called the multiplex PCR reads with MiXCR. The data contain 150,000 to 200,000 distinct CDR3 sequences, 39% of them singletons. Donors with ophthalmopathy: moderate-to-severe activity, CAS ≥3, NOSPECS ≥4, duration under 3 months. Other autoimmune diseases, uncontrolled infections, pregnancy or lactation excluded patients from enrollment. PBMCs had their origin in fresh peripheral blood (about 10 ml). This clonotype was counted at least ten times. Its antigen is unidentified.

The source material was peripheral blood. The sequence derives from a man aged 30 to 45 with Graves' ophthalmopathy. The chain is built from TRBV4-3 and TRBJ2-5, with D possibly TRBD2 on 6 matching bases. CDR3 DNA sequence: TGCGCCAGCAGCCTGACTCTAGCGCCACAAGAGACCCAGTACTTC. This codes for CASSLTLAPQETQYF.